These 25 T cell receptor beta chains originate from one sample sequenced in a study of CD8 T cells in ankylosing spondylitis. TCRdb re-called the 5' RACE reads with MiXCR, one entry per CDR3 protein. The sample lists under 150,000 distinct CDR3 sequences; roughly a tenth were seen once. The material sequenced was blood, either unsorted or a sorted T cell fraction (not recorded which). All receptors derive from a male donor with ankylosing spondylitis or in good health (not recorded which).

The sample holds many counts of this clonotype. The CDR3 loop is CSVRLAGGGNEQFF. The CDR3 nucleotides are TGCAGCGTCAGACTAGCGGGAGGGGGTAATGAGCAGTTCTTC. This chain joins TRBV29-1 and TRBJ2-1, with TRBD2 identical over 14 bases. Germline CDR1 is SQVTM and CDR2 is ANQGSEA. V trimming: 6 bases; J trimming: 7 bases; junction bases outside the gene matches: 5. CDR3 length equals 14 residues.

There are a few counts of this clonotype. This sequence joins TRBV4-3 and TRBJ1-1; D remains unclear. Germline V gene data show CDR1 as LGHNA and CDR2 as YSLEER. The CDR3 extends over 16 amino acids. Trimming pared 3 bases from V and 1 base from J, leaving 15 bases between. The CDR3 coding sequence is TGCGCCAGCAGCCAGGGCGGGTCCCGTGCGAACACTGAAGCTTTCTTT. This sequence encodes CASSQGGSRANTEAFF.

This clonotype was counted between two and nine times. This sequence joins TRBV19 and TRBJ2-6; D uncertain. CDR1 is LNHDA and CDR2 is SQIVND in the germline V gene (reference sequence). The CDR3 consists of 14 residues. V was trimmed by 4 bases and J by 0 bases, leaving 4 bases between them. CDR3 loop: CASSSSSGANVLTF. CDR3 nucleotide sequence: TGTGCCAGTAGTAGCTCCTCTGGGGCCAACGTCCTGACTTTC. Complete variable domain (other parts from reference TRBV19 and TRBJ2-6): DGGITQSPKYLFRKEGQNVTLSCEQNLNHDAMYWYRQDPGQGLRLIYYSQIVNDFQKGDIAEGYSVSREKKESFPLTVTSAQKNPTAFYLCASSSSSGANVLTFGAGSRLTVL.

There are a few counts of this clonotype. The chain employs TRBV12-3 or TRBV12-4 and TRBJ2-1, with TRBD2 matching over 10 bases. V was pared by 5 bases and J by 8 bases, with 9 bases of the junction left unmatched. The CDR3 consists of 15 residues. The CDR3 loop is CASSNLAGVGYEQFF. CDR3 DNA: TGTGCCAGCAGTAACCTAGCGGGAGTGGGGTATGAGCAGTTCTTC.

The chain uses TRBV7-8 and TRBJ2-2; D may be TRBD1 (6 bases). Between the trimmed V and J ends, which lost 3 bases and 2 bases, there was a span of 13 bases. Germline CDR1 is SGHVS and CDR2 is FQNEAQ. CDR3 size: 16 residues. DNA of the CDR3: TGTGCCAGCAGCTTGACTGGACAGCAAAACACCGGGGAGCTGTTTTTT. Its protein product is CASSLTGQQNTGELFF.

This clonotype was counted a few times. This chain uses TRBV12-3 or TRBV12-4 with TRBJ2-3; D is undetermined. V was trimmed by 6 bases and J by 2 bases, leaving 6 bases between them. CDR3 size: 12 residues. The CDR3 nucleotides read TGTGCCAGCAGCTCCAACACAGATACGCAGTATTTT. It encodes CASSSNTDTQYF.

This clonotype was counted at least ten times. V usage is TRBV12-3 or TRBV12-4 and J usage is TRBJ2-5; D may be TRBD1 or TRBD2 (5 bases each). Trimming pared 4 bases from V and 4 bases from J, leaving 10 bases between. The CDR3 length is 13 residues. Here the CDR3 DNA reads TGTGCCAGCAGTTCCAGGGAGTTAGAGACCCAGTACTTC. This translates into CASSSRELETQYF.

This clonotype has a count of ten or more. The V call is TRBV5-1, the J call TRBJ1-2; no firm D call. Trimming cost V 1 base and J 5 bases, with 6 bases left between them. CDR3 length equals 12 residues. Germline lookup yields CDR1 SGHRS and CDR2 YFSETQ. CDR3 sequence: CASSLTGYGYTF. The DNA for the CDR3 is TGCGCCAGCAGCTTGACGGGGTATGGCTACACCTTC.

This clonotype turned up a few times. V usage is TRBV20-1 and J usage is TRBJ2-7; a possible D gene is TRBD1 (6 bases). The germline CDR1 and CDR2 sequences are DFQATT and SNEGSKA (reference sequence). Trimming stripped 3 bases from V and 6 bases from J, with 21 bases between. The CDR3 is 15 amino acids. The CDR3: CSASRRTAKGLEQYF. CDR3 sequence (DNA): TGCAGTGCTAGTAGGAGGACAGCCAAAGGTCTCGAGCAGTACTTC.

The chain recombines TRBV29-1 with TRBJ2-2; 9 bases are a match to TRBD2. The CDR3 is made up of 17 amino acids. The germline CDR1 and CDR2 sequences are SQVTM and ANQGSEA. The junction had 13 bases not matched to a gene; V was cut back by 5 bases and J by 3 bases. The CDR3: CSVQRRSGGGYTGELFF. The CDR3 DNA follows: TGCAGCGTTCAAAGGCGTAGCGGGGGAGGTTACACCGGGGAGCTGTTTTTT.

The chain is built from TRBV5-1 and TRBJ2-5; TRBD2 matches 14 bases. J gave up 4 bases and V 5 bases, and 13 bases lay outside the gene matches. The CDR3 length is 18 residues. Germline assignment: CDR1 SGHRS and CDR2 YFSETQ. The CDR3 reads CASRRGLAGGSKGETQYF. DNA for the CDR3: TGCGCCAGCAGGCGTGGACTAGCGGGGGGCTCAAAGGGAGAGACCCAGTACTTC.

The chain carries TRBV20-1 and TRBJ2-1; D is tentatively TRBD1 or TRBD2 (7 bases each). CDR1 is DFQATT, CDR2 SNEGSKA, per germline (reference sequence). The V and J ends lost 5 bases and 7 bases respectively, with 21 bases between them. CDR3 length: 15 amino acids. CDR3 DNA sequence: TGCAGTGCTGCTAGGGCAGGGGGGGCCGGGAATGAGCAGTTCTTC. Protein: CSAARAGGAGNEQFF.

CDR3 nucleotides: TGTGCCAGCAGTCACCCCAGCGGGAGGGACACCGGGGAGCTGTTTTTT. It specifies CASSHPSGRDTGELFF. V gene TRBV12-3 or TRBV12-4 combines with J gene TRBJ2-2; TRBD2 matches at 10 bases. The CDR3 has 16 amino acids. Germline trimming cut 5 bases from V and 3 bases from J; bases unmatched to any gene: 6.

This clonotype appeared a few times. The chain couples TRBV2 to TRBJ2-1; D is ambiguous. Trimming left V 3 bases short and J 4 bases short, with 4 bases between. The germline CDR1 and CDR2 sequences are SNHLY and FYNNEI. The CDR3 loop spans 12 amino acids. The CDR3 nucleotides read TGTGCCAGCAGTGACAGGTACAATGAGCAGTTCTTC. Amino acids: CASSDRYNEQFF.

Ten or more counts support this clonotype. V is TRBV6-2 or TRBV6-3 and J is TRBJ2-7; D gene uncertain. The CDR3 loop spans 12 amino acids. Per the germline V gene, CDR1 is MNHEY and CDR2 is SVGEGT. Trimming cost V 4 bases and J 2 bases, with 6 bases left between them. The CDR3 DNA is TGTGCCAGCAGTTCCTGGGCCTACGAGCAGTACTTC. Protein sequence: CASSSWAYEQYF.

This clonotype was counted ten times or more. The chain links TRBV5-1 to TRBJ2-5; D uncertain. From germline, CDR1 is SGHRS and CDR2 YFSETQ. V shed 0 bases and J shed 3 bases, with 9 bases lying between them. The CDR3 extends over 14 amino acids. CDR3 coding DNA: TGCGCCAGCAGCTTGGTTCTGGCGGAAGAGACCCAGTACTTC. It specifies CASSLVLAEETQYF. Combining the CDR3 with reference TRBV5-1 and TRBJ2-5 gives the whole variable domain KAGVTQTPRYLIKTRGQQVTLSCSPISGHRSVSWYQQTPGQGLQFLFEYFSETQRNKGNFPGRFSGRQFSNSRSEMNVSTLELGDSALYLCASSLVLAEETQYFGPGTRLLVL.

There are many counts of this clonotype. This rearrangement joins TRBV7-9 to TRBJ1-2, with a tentative D call TRBD1 (5 bases). Trimming cost V 5 bases and J 4 bases, with 11 bases left between them. The CDR3 runs 13 residues. Germline V gene sequence: CDR1 SEHNR, CDR2 FQNEAQ (reference sequence). The CDR3 sequence is CASSNRHFYGYTF. CDR3 DNA sequence: TGTGCCAGCAGCAACAGGCACTTCTATGGCTACACCTTC. Filled out from reference TRBV7-9 and TRBJ1-2, the complete variable domain reads DTGVSQNPRHKITKRGQNVTFRCDPISEHNRLYWYRQTLGQGPEFLTYFQNEAQLEKSRLLSDRFSAERPKGSFSTLEIQRTEQGDSAMYLCASSNRHFYGYTFGSGTRLTVV.

The chain joins TRBV5-1 to TRBJ2-1; maybe TRBD1 (6 bases). Germline assignment: CDR1 SGHRS and CDR2 YFSETQ. V was pared by 2 bases and J by 8 bases, with 17 bases between. CDR3 size: 15 residues. CDR3 protein: CASSLTGSPGDEQFF. As DNA, the CDR3 is TGCGCCAGCAGCTTAACAGGGAGCCCGGGTGATGAGCAGTTCTTC. Using reference TRBV5-1 and TRBJ2-1 for the parts outside the CDR3, the full variable domain is KAGVTQTPRYLIKTRGQQVTLSCSPISGHRSVSWYQQTPGQGLQFLFEYFSETQRNKGNFPGRFSGRQFSNSRSEMNVSTLELGDSALYLCASSLTGSPGDEQFFGPGTRLTVL.

By frequency in the sample, this clonotype is medium-sized. The chain has TRBV7-3 and TRBJ2-1; D not certain. In germline, CDR1 is SGHTA, CDR2 FQGTGA. The CDR3 sequence is 14 residues long. V gave up 1 base and J gave up 5 bases, with 9 bases separating them. The CDR3 protein is CASSLSSLNNEQFF. The CDR3 DNA sequence: TGTGCCAGCAGCTTAAGTAGCCTAAACAATGAGCAGTTCTTC.

The chain links TRBV27 to TRBJ2-7; possible D gene TRBD2, 7 bases. Germline V gene lookup returns CDR1 MNHEY and CDR2 SMNVEV (reference sequence). This CDR3 is built from 15 residues. Trimming stripped 11 bases from V and 1 base from J, with 21 bases between. The CDR3 DNA sequence: TGTGCCGACATCCGGGGGGCGAGAGGGTCCTACGAGCAGTACTTC. This codes for CADIRGARGSYEQYF.

This clonotype was counted at least ten times. This sequence joins TRBV9 and TRBJ2-7; a possible D gene is TRBD1 (5 bases). Germline V CDR1 and CDR2: SGDLS, YYNGEE. The CDR3 is 16 residues long. V was trimmed by 4 bases and J by 4 bases, leaving 21 bases between them. The CDR3 is CASSKTSRGPEYEQYF. CDR3 nucleotide sequence: TGTGCCAGCAGCAAGACGTCAAGGGGCCCAGAATACGAGCAGTACTTC. Supplemented by reference TRBV9 and TRBJ2-7, the full variable domain reads DSGVTQTPKHLITATGQRVTLRCSPRSGDLSVYWYQQSLDQGLQFLIQYYNGEERAKGNILERFSAQQFPDLHSELNLSSLELGDSALYFCASSKTSRGPEYEQYFGPGTRLTVT.

This chain links TRBV12-3 or TRBV12-4 with TRBJ2-5, with 7 nucleotides matching TRBD2. With 2 bases clipped from V and 4 bases from J, the junction kept 7 bases outside the gene matches. This CDR3 region has 15 residues. The CDR3 region is CASSLFGGLGETQYF. CDR3 DNA sequence: TGTGCCAGCAGTTTATTCGGGGGGTTGGGAGAGACCCAGTACTTC.

This clonotype has a handful of counts. The chain uses TRBV5-1 and TRBJ2-1, with 13 nucleotides matching TRBD2. CDR3 size: 15 residues. CDR1 and CDR2 (germline): SGHRS, YFSETQ. Germline trimming cut 3 bases from V and 9 bases from J; bases unmatched to any gene: 6. CDR3 nucleotides: TGCGCCAGCAGCTCCTCACTAGCGGGAGGGAGTGAGCAGTTCTTC. Encoded protein: CASSSSLAGGSEQFF. The full variable domain, with the rest looked up from reference TRBV5-1 and TRBJ2-1, is KAGVTQTPRYLIKTRGQQVTLSCSPISGHRSVSWYQQTPGQGLQFLFEYFSETQRNKGNFPGRFSGRQFSNSRSEMNVSTLELGDSALYLCASSSSLAGGSEQFFGPGTRLTVL.

Ten or more counts support this clonotype. The rearrangement uses TRBV5-1 and TRBJ2-1; TRBD2 agrees at 7 bases. V lost 4 bases to trimming and J lost 5 bases; unmatched junction nucleotides: 6. The CDR3 has 14 amino acids. CDR1 SGHRS and CDR2 YFSETQ come from the germline V gene. CDR3 protein: CASSPQTSDNEQFF. In nucleotides, the CDR3 is TGCGCCAGCAGCCCGCAAACTAGCGACAATGAGCAGTTCTTC.

The V gene is TRBV6-1, the J gene TRBJ1-4; maybe TRBD1 (6 bases). The CDR3 extends over 18 amino acids. Looked up from germline, CDR1 is MNHNS and CDR2 is SASEGT. The V and J ends lost 7 bases and 4 bases respectively, with 25 bases between them. CDR3 sequence (DNA): TGTGCCAGCACTCAAACTGCCGGGGGCGCGTTGGGTAATGAAAAACTGTTTTTT. Encoded protein: CASTQTAGGALGNEKLFF.